The T cell receptor (beta chain) described here comes from a study of identifying expanded T cells in peripheral blood. Germline assignment: CDR1 SNHLY and CDR2 FYNNEI. The CDR3 loop spans 14 amino acids. With 7 bases clipped from V and 1 base from J, the junction kept 6 bases outside the gene matches. Study-wide results and caveats: Variance in clone template counts between approximately 2-week samples significantly increased with total template count across all healthy donors. Technical replicates showed 0.9 to 1.5 changed clones; about 2 weeks about 16; four weeks 19.

During the collection period, no donor immune events like infections were recorded. Generated by immunoSEQ multiplex PCR, the TCRdb table keeps only in-frame clones and is missing some. The sample includes about 91,000 clones, 88% of them seen just once. With regard to this clone: Its antigen remains unidentified.

Sequencing was performed on blood. The rearrangement links TRBV2 to TRBJ1-1; 7 bases are shared with TRBD1. The sequence derives from a person aged 18 to 70 in good health. The CDR3 DNA sequence: TGTGCCAGCAACACCGGGACAGAGAACACTGAAGCTTTCTTT. This translates into CASNTGTENTEAFF.